The 15 T cell receptor beta chains presented below share a single source sample, sequenced in a study of vaccination effects on CD4 cells after COVID-19. ViraFEST expansion of antigen-specific CD4+ T cells with viral peptide pools preceded sequencing. After roughly eleven days in culture, the CD4+ T cells were isolated. Nucleocapsid antibodies were negative in the vaccine recipients, who had never had SARS-CoV-2 infection. The data were produced by immunoSEQ multiplex PCR, yet TCRdb's version contains in-frame clones alone and is incomplete. The sample holds about 73,000 clones, about 70% seen once. Their cognate antigens are unknown. This sample comprised CD4+ T cells from PBMCs cultured with HCoV-NL63 spike peptides, obtained before COVID-19 vaccination. These receptors all come from a human donor who received a COVID-19 vaccine.

This clone has a handful of counts. CDR3 sequence (DNA): TGTGCCAGCAGCCTCGAGGGGCTAACTAATGAAAAACTGTTTTTT. It codes for CASSLEGLTNEKLFF. This rearrangement joins TRBV7-9 to TRBJ1-4; maybe TRBD1 (5 bases). The CDR3 contains 15 residues. In germline, CDR1 is SEHNR, CDR2 FQNEAQ (reference sequence). V lost 5 bases and J 1 base, leaving 11 bases between the germline ends.

This clone was recorded once. In nucleotides, the CDR3 is TGTGCCAGCAGCTTAACCGGGAGTCAAGAGACCCAGTACTTC. The encoded protein is CASSLTGSQETQYF. The gene calls are TRBV7-3 and TRBJ2-5; D may be TRBD2 (6 bases). Germline V gene data show CDR1 as SGHTA and CDR2 as FQGTGA. The V end lost 0 bases, the J end lost 2 bases, and 7 bases lay between the germline ends. The CDR3 totals 14 residues.

V and J are TRBV4-2 and TRBJ2-6; 12 nucleotides match TRBD1. This CDR3 is 19 amino acids long. V lost 2 bases and J lost 4; bases outside the gene matches: 9. Germline CDR1 LGHNA, CDR2 YNFKEQ. Here the CDR3 reads CASSQKAGTGGGGANVLTF. In nucleotides, the CDR3 is TGTGCCAGCAGCCAAAAAGCCGGGACAGGGGGCGGCGGGGCCAACGTCCTGACTTTC.

The CDR3 sequence is CASRDRQGVYGYTF. CDR3 nucleotides: TGTGCCAGCAGAGATCGACAGGGAGTCTATGGCTACACCTTC. The chain joins TRBV2 to TRBJ1-2; 7 positions agree with TRBD1. The junction had 8 bases not matched to a gene; V was cut back by 6 bases and J by 4 bases. Germline assignment: CDR1 SNHLY and CDR2 FYNNEI. The CDR3 is 14 amino acids.

This rearrangement joins TRBV4-3 to TRBJ1-1, with 7 bases matching TRBD1. With 6 bases clipped from V and 3 bases from J, the junction kept 7 bases outside the gene matches. This CDR3 contains 14 residues. In germline, CDR1 is LGHNA, CDR2 YSLEER. In nucleotides, the CDR3 is TGCGCCAGCAGTCCCAGCAGGGGGGACACTGAAGCTTTCTTT. Translating it yields CASSPSRGDTEAFF.

The chain employs TRBV5-1 and TRBJ2-7; D is uncertain. The CDR3 spans 16 residues. V lost 0 bases and J 2 bases, leaving 15 bases between the germline ends. Germline loops: CDR1 SGHRS, CDR2 YFSETQ. The CDR3 is CASSLVRAFHPYEQYV. DNA of the CDR3: TGCGCCAGCAGCTTGGTAAGGGCTTTTCACCCCTACGAGCAGTACGTC.

This chain connects TRBV2 to TRBJ2-2; TRBD2 matches at 7 bases. V was pared by 5 bases and J by 3 bases, with 3 bases of the junction left unmatched. Germline V CDR1 and CDR2: SNHLY, FYNNEI. The CDR3 consists of 14 residues. The CDR3 region is CASSLRGDTGELFF. The CDR3 region has the DNA TGTGCCAGCAGTCTTCGGGGGGACACCGGGGAGCTGTTTTTT.

The chain carries TRBV7-2 and TRBJ1-1; no firm D call. V was pared by 5 bases and J by 1 base, with 8 bases between. The CDR3 totals 13 residues. The V gene's germline CDR1 is SGHTA and CDR2 FQGNSA. DNA of the CDR3: TGTGCCAGCAGCAGTGGGTCGAACACTGAAGCTTTCTTT. Translating gives CASSSGSNTEAFF.

V is TRBV3-1 (or the pseudogene TRBV3-2) and J is TRBJ2-4; 12 bases agree with TRBD2. The ends lost 1 base at V and 12 bases at J; junction bases unmatched: 7. Germline assignment: CDR1 LGHDT and CDR2 YNNKEL (reference sequence). CDR3 length: 15 residues. The CDR3 spells CASSQVYGLAGNQYF. Here the CDR3 DNA reads TGTGCCAGCAGCCAAGTCTATGGACTAGCGGGGAATCAGTACTTC.

The count of this clone is one. V and J are TRBV5-1 and TRBJ2-1; 8 bases align to TRBD1. The CDR3 extends over 15 amino acids. The ends lost 4 bases at V and 4 bases at J; junction bases unmatched: 7. CDR1 and CDR2 from the germline V gene are SGHRS and YFSETQ. CDR3 region: CASSPGQGSYNEQFF. The CDR3 bases are TGCGCCAGCAGCCCCGGACAGGGATCGTACAATGAGCAGTTCTTC.

The chain couples TRBV5-1 to TRBJ2-5; D is possibly TRBD1 or TRBD2 (5 bases each). There are 14 residues in the CDR3. The ends were cut back, 1 base at V and 5 bases at J, with 12 bases in the middle. CDR1 SGHRS and CDR2 YFSETQ come from the germline V gene. The CDR3, as DNA: TGCGCCAGCAGCTTGAACCAGGGACGGGAGACCCAGTACTTC. Amino acid sequence: CASSLNQGRETQYF.

This clone has only a few counts. The rearrangement links TRBV24-1 to TRBJ1-1; D unresolved. Germline CDR1 is KGHDR and CDR2 is SFDVKD. V lost 4 bases to trimming and J lost 1 base, with 12 bases between them. CDR3 length equals 15 residues. In DNA, the CDR3 is TGTGCCACCAGTGAGCCTAGGGCGGGGAACACTGAAGCTTTCTTT. Translated: CATSEPRAGNTEAFF.

This clone appeared a single time. The chain carries TRBV6-5 and TRBJ2-2; D is ambiguous. Germline V gene sequence: CDR1 MNHEY, CDR2 SVGAGI. CDR3 length: 14 amino acids. Trimming removed 7 bases from V and 0 bases from J, with 9 bases in between. CDR3: CASIKRSNTGELFF. In nucleotides, the CDR3 is TGTGCCAGCATTAAACGATCGAACACCGGGGAGCTGTTTTTT.

The chain is built from TRBV7-3 and TRBJ2-3, with D maybe TRBD2 (5 bases). Trimming cost V 1 base and J 4 bases, with 9 bases left between them. Germline V gene data show CDR1 as SGHTA and CDR2 as FQGTGA. The CDR3 is made up of 14 amino acids. CDR3 amino acids: CASSLNGLADTQYF. CDR3 DNA: TGTGCCAGCAGCTTAAACGGACTGGCAGATACGCAGTATTTT.

The chain employs TRBV27 and TRBJ2-7; TRBD1 matches 7 bases. This CDR3 comprises 14 residues. Germline CDR1 reads MNHEY; CDR2 reads SMNVEV (reference sequence). V lost 5 bases to trimming and J lost 0 bases; unmatched junction nucleotides: 4. The CDR3, as DNA: TGTGCCAGCAGTCCCAGACAGGGCTCCTACGAGCAGTACGTC. It codes for CASSPRQGSYEQYV.